Sequencing of this TCR beta chain was carried out in a study of tumor-infiltrating lymphocytes in oesophageal squamous cell carcinoma. Germline values: CDR1 SGHVS, CDR2 FQNEAQ. The CDR3 is 17 residues long, counting both termini. For this clonotype: Given the absence of the conserved phenylalanine or tryptophan at the CDR3 end, a read error is likely. The DNA is omitted, as the CDR3 cannot be located on it reliably, and the CDR3 follows TCRdb's listing.

Using its own MiXCR run on the PCR reads, TCRdb lists one record per CDR3 protein. The sample includes 16,000 or so distinct CDR3 sequences, about 40% of them seen just once. This TCR was recovered from a male donor with esophageal squamous cell carcinoma. The genes are TRBV7-8 and TRBJ2-3; the table's D call, TRBD2, has no DNA check behind it. Sequences were obtained from esophageal tumor tissue. The CDR3 protein is CASSLASLSSYEQYFGT.